This T cell receptor (beta chain) was retrieved from a study of blood T cell repertoires in COVID-19. Turning to the study itself: PBMCs, B-cell-depleted T cells, or T cells provided the cDNA or gDNA that made up the material.

Libraries were prepared by immunoSEQ multiplex PCR; TCRdb keeps only in-frame clonotypes and omits some of them. The sample holds 80,000 or so clones, 80% to 90% seen once. The CDR3 contains 12 residues. V lost 7 bases to trimming and J lost 10 bases, with 14 bases between them. This TCR was recovered from a man aged 55 to 70 with COVID-19, enrolled during active disease. This chain connects TRBV12-3 or TRBV12-4 to TRBJ2-1; D is possibly TRBD2 (6 bases). Sequencing was done on a sample of peripheral blood. The DNA for the CDR3 is TGTGCCAGCACCCCGGGGGTGGGGGAGCAGTTCTTC. Protein product: CASTPGVGEQFF.